This entry describes one TCR beta chain. Measured with immunoSEQ multiplex PCR; TCRdb has only the in-frame clones, and not every one. The sample lists 60,000 to 80,000 clones; about 90% were seen once. The sample belongs to a study of control samples from healthy donors and cancer patients. Trimming took 4 bases from V and 2 from J, leaving 22 bases between them. Germline loops: CDR1 SQVTM, CDR2 ANQGSEA. The CDR3 runs to 17 residues. Material for sequencing was blood. The chain uses TRBV29-1 and TRBJ2-3; perhaps TRBD2 as D (6 bases). The TCR comes from a woman aged 50 to 60 in good health. The CDR3 nucleotides read TGCAGCGTTGGTTTGATTATGGGCGGGAAGACCACAGATACGCAGTATTTT. This sequence encodes CSVGLIMGGKTTDTQYF.